One sample yielded the 3 T cell receptor beta chains listed below, sequenced in a study of blood T cell repertoires in COVID-19. Repertoires were generated with immunoSEQ multiplex PCR, while TCRdb's copy carries only in-frame clones and drops some. Of 100,000 to 150,000 clones listed, almost 85% are singletons. The sample taken for sequencing was peripheral blood. These receptor sequences come from a man between 60 and 70 years old with acute or convalescent COVID-19.

This clone appeared a few times. J is TRBJ1-5 and V is TRBV3-1 (or the pseudogene TRBV3-2); TRBD1 is a possible D gene (5 bases). The V end was cut by 8 bases, the J end by 3 bases, with 11 bases between. Looked up from germline, CDR1 is LGHDT and CDR2 is YNNKEL (reference sequence). The CDR3 sequence is 13 residues long. The CDR3 bases are TGTGCCAGCTCGACCAGGGTCAATCAGCCCCAGCATTTT. Residues: CASSTRVNQPQHF.

The V and J genes are TRBV24-1 and TRBJ2-5, with 10 bases matching TRBD1. V lost 9 bases and J lost 5; bases outside the gene matches: 11. CDR3 length equals 15 residues. CDR1 and CDR2 from the germline V gene are KGHDR and SFDVKD. CDR3 sequence (DNA): TGTGCCACCGGGCGCAGACAGGGGGCAGGGGAGACCCAGTACTTC. This sequence encodes CATGRRQGAGETQYF.

This chain links TRBV12-2 with TRBJ1-2; the listed D gene, TRBD1, was not tested against the DNA. TRBV12-2 counts as a pseudogene. The length of the CDR3 is 13 residues. CDR3 in amino acids: CASRPRTGDGYTF. The CDR3 DNA sequence: TGTGCAAGTCGCCCCCGGACAGGAGACGGCTACACCTTC.